This entry lists 2 T cell receptor beta chains sequenced from one sample in a study of cytomegalovirus exposure and HLA in healthy donors. Primers: 60 Vbeta forward and 13 Jbeta reverse. Some clones are missing from TCRdb's copy, which holds only in-frame ones; the method was immunoSEQ multiplex PCR. The sample consists of over 70,000 clones, about 77% of them appearing once. Sequencing was done on a sample of PBMCs. The origin of the receptors is a male donor in good health and CMV-seropositive.

This clone came up a few times. The chain couples TRBV25-1 to TRBJ1-4, with D perhaps TRBD1 (6 bases). CDR1 is MGHDK and CDR2 is SYGVNS in the germline V gene. The CDR3 is 14 residues long. Trimming shortened V by 3 bases and J by 4 bases, and 9 bases separated the two germline ends. The CDR3 DNA sequence: TGTGCCAGCAGTGAGTTCAGGGGTAATGAAAAACTGTTTTTT. It codes for CASSEFRGNEKLFF.

The chain links TRBV25-1 to TRBJ1-1; no reliable D call. The germline gives CDR1 MGHDK, CDR2 SYGVNS. V shed 2 bases and J shed 3 bases, with 16 bases lying between them. The CDR3 consists of 16 residues. In DNA form, the CDR3 reads TGTGCCAGCAGTGAAGGTTGGCCCCCCCAGGACACTGAAGCTTTCTTT. It encodes CASSEGWPPQDTEAFF.